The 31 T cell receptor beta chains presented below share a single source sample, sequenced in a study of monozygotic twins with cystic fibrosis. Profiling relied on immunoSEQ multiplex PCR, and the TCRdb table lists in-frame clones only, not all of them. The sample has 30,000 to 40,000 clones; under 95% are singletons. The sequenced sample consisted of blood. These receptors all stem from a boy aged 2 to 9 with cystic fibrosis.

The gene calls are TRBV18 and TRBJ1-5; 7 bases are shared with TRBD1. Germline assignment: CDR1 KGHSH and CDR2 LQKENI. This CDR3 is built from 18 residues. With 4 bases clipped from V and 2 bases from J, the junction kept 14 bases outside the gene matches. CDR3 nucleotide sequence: TGTGCCAGCTCACAGGGGGCACTGGGTAATGCGGGCAATCAGCCCCAGCATTTT. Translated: CASSQGALGNAGNQPQHF.

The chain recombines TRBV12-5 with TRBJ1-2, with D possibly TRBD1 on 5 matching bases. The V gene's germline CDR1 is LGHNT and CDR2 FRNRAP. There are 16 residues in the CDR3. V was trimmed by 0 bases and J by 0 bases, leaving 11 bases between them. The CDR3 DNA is TGTGCTAGTGGTTTGGTACGAGCAGGGACTAACTATGGCTACACCTTC. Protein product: CASGLVRAGTNYGYTF.

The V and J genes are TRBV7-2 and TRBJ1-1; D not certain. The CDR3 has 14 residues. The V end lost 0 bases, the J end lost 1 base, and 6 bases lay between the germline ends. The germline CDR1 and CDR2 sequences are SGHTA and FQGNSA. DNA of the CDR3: TGTGCCAGCAGCTTAGCACGGAAGAACACTGAAGCTTTCTTT. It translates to CASSLARKNTEAFF.

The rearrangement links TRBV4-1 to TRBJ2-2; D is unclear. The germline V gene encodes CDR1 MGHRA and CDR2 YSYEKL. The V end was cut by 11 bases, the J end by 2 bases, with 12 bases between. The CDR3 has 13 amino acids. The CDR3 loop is CAVENKNTGELFF. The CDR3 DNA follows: TGCGCCGTAGAAAACAAAAACACCGGGGAGCTGTTTTTT.

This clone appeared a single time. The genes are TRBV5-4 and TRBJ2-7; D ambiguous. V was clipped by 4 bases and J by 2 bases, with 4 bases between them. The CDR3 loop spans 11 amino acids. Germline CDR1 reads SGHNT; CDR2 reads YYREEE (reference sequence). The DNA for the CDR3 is TGTGCCAGCAGCACACCCTACGAGCAGTACTTC. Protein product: CASSTPYEQYF.

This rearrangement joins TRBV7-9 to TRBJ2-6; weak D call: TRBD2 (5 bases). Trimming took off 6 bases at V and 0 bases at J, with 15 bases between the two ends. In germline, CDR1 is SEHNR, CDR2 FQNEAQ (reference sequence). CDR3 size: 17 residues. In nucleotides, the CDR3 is TGTGCCAGCAGTCGGGGATGGGTTTCCTCTGGGGCCAACGTCCTGACTTTC. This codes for CASSRGWVSSGANVLTF.

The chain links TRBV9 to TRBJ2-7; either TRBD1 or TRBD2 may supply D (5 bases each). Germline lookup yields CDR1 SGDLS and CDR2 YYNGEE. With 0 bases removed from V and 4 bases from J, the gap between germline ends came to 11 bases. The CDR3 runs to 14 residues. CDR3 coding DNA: TGTGCCAGCAGCGTAGGAATGGGACCGTACGAGCAGTACTTC. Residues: CASSVGMGPYEQYF. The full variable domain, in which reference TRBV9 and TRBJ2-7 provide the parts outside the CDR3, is DSGVTQTPKHLITATGQRVTLRCSPRSGDLSVYWYQQSLDQGLQFLIQYYNGEERAKGNILERFSAQQFPDLHSELNLSSLELGDSALYFCASSVGMGPYEQYFGPGTRLTVT.

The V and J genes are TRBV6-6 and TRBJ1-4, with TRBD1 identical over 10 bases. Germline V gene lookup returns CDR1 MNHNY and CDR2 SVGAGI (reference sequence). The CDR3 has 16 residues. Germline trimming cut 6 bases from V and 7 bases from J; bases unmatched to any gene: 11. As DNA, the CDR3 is TGTGCCAGCAGATCCTCTCGGACAGGGGGAGTTGAAAAACTGTTTTTT. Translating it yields CASRSSRTGGVEKLFF.

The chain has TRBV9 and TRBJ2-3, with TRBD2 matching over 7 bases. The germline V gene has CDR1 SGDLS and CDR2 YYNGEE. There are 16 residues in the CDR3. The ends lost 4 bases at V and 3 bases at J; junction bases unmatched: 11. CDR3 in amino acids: CASSPTKRGWTDTQYF. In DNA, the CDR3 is TGTGCCAGCAGCCCGACTAAGCGGGGTTGGACAGATACGCAGTATTTT.

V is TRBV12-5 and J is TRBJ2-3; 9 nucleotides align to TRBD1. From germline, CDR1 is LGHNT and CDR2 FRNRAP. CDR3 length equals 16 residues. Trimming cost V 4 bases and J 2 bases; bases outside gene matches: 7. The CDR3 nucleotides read TGTGCTAGTGGTTCTCCCGGGACAGGGTTCACAGATACGCAGTATTTT. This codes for CASGSPGTGFTDTQYF. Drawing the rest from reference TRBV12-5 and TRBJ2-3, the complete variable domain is DARVTQTPRHKVTEMGQEVTMRCQPILGHNTVFWYRQTMMQGLELLAYFRNRAPLDDSGMPKDRFSAEMPDATLATLKIQPSEPRDSAVYFCASGSPGTGFTDTQYFGPGTRLTVL.

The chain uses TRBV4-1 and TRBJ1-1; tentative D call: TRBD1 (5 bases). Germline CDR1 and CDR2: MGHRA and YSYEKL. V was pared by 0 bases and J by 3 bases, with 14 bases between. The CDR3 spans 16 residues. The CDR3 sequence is CASSQESTDRDTEAFF. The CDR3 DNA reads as TGCGCCAGCAGCCAAGAGTCGACAGATAGGGACACTGAAGCTTTCTTT.

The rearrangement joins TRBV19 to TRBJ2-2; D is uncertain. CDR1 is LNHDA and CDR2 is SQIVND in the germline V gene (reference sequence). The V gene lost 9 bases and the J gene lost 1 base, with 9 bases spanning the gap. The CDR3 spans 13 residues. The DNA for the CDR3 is TGTGCCAGCGGAGAAGGGAACACCGGGGAGCTGTTTTTT. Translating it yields CASGEGNTGELFF.

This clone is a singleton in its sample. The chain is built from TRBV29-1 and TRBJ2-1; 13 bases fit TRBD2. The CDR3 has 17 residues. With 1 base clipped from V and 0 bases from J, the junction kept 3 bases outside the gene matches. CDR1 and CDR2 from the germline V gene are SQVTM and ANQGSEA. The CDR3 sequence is CSVEVGTSGASYNEQFF. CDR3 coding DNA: TGCAGCGTTGAAGTCGGGACTAGCGGGGCCTCCTACAATGAGCAGTTCTTC.

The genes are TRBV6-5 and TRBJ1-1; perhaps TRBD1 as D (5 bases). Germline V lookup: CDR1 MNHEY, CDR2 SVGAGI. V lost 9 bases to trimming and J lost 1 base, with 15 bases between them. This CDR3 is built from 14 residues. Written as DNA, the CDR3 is TGTGCCAGTAATCGGGGGGAGCCGAACACTGAAGCTTTCTTT. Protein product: CASNRGEPNTEAFF.

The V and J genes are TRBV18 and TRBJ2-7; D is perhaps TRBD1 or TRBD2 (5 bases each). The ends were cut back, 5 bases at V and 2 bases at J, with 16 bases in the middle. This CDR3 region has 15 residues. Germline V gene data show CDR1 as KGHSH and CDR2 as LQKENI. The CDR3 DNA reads TGTGCCAGCTCAAGGGGACCATCTCGGGCCTACGAGCAGTACTTC. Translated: CASSRGPSRAYEQYF.

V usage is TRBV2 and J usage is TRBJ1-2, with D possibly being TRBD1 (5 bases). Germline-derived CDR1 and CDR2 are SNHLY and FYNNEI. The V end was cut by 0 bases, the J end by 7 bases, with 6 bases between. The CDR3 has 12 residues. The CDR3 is CASSEAGTGYTF. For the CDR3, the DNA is TGTGCCAGCAGTGAAGCAGGGACTGGCTACACCTTC.

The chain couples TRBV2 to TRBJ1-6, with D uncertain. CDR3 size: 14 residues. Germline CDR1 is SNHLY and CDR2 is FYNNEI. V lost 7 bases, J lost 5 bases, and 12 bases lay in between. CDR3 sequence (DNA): TGTGCCAGCATCCGGGGATACGATAATTCACCCCTCCACTTT. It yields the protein CASIRGYDNSPLHF.

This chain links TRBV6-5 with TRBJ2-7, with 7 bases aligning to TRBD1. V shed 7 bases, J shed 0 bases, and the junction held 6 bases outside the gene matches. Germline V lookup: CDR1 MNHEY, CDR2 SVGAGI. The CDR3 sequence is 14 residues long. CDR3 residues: CASTPGTVSYEQYF. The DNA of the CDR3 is TGTGCCAGCACCCCAGGGACAGTCTCCTACGAGCAGTACTTC.

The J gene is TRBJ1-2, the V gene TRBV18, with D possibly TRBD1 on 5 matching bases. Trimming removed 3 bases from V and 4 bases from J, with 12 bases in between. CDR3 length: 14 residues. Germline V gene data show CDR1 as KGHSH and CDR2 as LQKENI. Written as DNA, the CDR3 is TGTGCCAGCTCACCGGGGGGTAAAACCTATGGCTACACCTTC. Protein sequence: CASSPGGKTYGYTF.

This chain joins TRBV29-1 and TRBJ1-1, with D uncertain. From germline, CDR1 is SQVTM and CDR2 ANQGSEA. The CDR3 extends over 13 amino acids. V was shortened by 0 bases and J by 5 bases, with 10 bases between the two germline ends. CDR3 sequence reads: CSVEDLVSTEAFF. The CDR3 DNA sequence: TGCAGCGTTGAAGATCTCGTCAGTACTGAAGCTTTCTTT.

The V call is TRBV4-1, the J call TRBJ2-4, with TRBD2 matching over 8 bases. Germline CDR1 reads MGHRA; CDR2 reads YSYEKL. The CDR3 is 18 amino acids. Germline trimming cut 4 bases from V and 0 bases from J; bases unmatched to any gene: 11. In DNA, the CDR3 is TGCGCCAGCAGCCCAGGTAGCGGGGACGTCAAAGCCAAAAACATTCAGTACTTC. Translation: CASSPGSGDVKAKNIQYF.

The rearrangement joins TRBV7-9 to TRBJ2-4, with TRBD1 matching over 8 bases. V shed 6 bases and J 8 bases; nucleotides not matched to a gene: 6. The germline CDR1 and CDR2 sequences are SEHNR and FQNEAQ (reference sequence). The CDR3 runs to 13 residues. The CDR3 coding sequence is TGTGCCAGCAGTGGACAGGGTTGGGACATTCAGTACTTC. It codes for CASSGQGWDIQYF.

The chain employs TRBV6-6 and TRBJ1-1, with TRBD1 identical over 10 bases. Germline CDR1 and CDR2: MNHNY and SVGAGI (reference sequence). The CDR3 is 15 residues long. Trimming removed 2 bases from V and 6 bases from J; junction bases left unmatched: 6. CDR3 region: CASSYLDRGLAEAFF. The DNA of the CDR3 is TGTGCCAGCAGTTACCTAGACAGGGGGCTCGCTGAAGCTTTCTTT.

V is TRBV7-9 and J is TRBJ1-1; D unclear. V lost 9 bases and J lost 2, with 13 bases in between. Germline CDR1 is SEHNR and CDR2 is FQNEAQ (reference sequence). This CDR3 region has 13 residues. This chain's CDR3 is CASANLGNTEAFF. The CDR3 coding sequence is TGTGCCAGTGCAAATCTGGGAAACACTGAAGCTTTCTTT.

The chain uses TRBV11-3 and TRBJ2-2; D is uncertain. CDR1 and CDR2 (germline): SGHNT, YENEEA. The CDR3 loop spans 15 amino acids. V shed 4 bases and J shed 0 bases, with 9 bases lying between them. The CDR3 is CASSSRNSNTGELFF. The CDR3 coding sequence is TGTGCCAGCAGCTCTAGGAACTCGAACACCGGGGAGCTGTTTTTT.

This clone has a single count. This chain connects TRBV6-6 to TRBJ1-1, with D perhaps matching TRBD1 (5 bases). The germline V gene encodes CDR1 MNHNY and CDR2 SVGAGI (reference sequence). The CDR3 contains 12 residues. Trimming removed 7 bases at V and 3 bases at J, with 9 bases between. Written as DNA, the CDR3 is TGTGCCAGCACGAGACAGTACACTGAAGCTTTCTTT. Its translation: CASTRQYTEAFF.

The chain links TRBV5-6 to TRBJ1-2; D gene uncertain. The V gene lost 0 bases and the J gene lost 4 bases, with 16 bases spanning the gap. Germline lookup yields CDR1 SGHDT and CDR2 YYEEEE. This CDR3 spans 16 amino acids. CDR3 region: CASSLASGGIFYGYTF. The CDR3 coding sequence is TGTGCCAGCAGCTTGGCCAGCGGAGGGATCTTCTATGGCTACACCTTC.

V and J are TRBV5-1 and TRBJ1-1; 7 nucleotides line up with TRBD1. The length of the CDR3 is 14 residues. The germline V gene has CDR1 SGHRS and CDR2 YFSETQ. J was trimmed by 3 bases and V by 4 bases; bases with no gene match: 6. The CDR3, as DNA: TGCGCCAGCAGCACCTACAGGGGACACACTGAAGCTTTCTTT. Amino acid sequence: CASSTYRGHTEAFF.

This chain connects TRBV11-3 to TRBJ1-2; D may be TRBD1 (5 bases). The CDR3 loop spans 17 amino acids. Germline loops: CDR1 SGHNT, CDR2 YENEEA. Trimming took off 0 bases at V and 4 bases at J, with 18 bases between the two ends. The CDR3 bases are TGTGCCAGCAGCTTAGATGGGACCCCTAATTCCCCCTATGGCTACACCTTC. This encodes CASSLDGTPNSPYGYTF.

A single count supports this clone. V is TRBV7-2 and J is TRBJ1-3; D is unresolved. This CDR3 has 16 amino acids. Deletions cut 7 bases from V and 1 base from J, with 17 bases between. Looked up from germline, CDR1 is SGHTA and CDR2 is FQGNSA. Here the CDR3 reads CASTRSPGKSGNTIYF. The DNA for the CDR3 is TGTGCCAGCACCCGGTCCCCCGGGAAGTCTGGAAACACCATATATTTT.

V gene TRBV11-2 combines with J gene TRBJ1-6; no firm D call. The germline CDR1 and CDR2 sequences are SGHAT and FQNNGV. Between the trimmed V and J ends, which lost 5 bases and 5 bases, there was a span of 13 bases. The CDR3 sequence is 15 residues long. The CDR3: CASSKAGRDNSPLHF. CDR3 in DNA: TGTGCCAGCAGCAAAGCCGGGAGAGATAATTCACCCCTCCACTTT.